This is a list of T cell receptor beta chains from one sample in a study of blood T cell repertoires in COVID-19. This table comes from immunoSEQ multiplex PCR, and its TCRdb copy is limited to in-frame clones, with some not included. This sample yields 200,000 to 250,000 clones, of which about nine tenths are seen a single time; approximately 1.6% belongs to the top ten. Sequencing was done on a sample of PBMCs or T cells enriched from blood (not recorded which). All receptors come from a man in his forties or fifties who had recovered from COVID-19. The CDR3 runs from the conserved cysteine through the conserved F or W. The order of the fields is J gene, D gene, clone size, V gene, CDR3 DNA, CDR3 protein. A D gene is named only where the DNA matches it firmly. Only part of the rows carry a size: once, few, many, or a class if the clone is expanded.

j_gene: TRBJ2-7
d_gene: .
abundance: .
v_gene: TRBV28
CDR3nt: TGTGCCAGCAGTTTGGGACCTGGACAGTCCTACGAGCAGTACTTC
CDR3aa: CASSLGPGQSYEQYF

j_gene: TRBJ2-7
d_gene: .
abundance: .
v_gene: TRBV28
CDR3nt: TGTGCCAGCAGCTTACTCCAGGCAGGAGGACCGTACTTC
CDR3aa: CASSLLQAGGPYF

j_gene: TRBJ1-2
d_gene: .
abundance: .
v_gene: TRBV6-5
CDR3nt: TGTGCCAGCAGTTACCGGGGGACCGGCTACACCTTC
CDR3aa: CASSYRGTGYTF

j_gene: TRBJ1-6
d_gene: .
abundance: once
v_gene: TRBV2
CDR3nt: TGTGCCAGCAGCTCAGGGGCTGCTAATCGGTCACCCCTCCACTTT
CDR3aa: CASSSGAANRSPLHF

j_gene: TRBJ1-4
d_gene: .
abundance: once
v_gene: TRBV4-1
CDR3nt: TGCGCCAGCGGGCTTAACTCGCGTGAAAAACTGTTTTTT
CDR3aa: CASGLNSREKLFF

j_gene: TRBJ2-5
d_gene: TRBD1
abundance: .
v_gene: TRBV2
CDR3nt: TGTGCCAGCAGGGGACAGCAGGCAGAGACCCAGTACTTC
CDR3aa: CASRGQQAETQYF

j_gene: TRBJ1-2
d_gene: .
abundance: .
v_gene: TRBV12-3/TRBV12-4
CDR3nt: TGTGCCAGCAGTTCCGGTCGGAACTATGGCTACACCTTC
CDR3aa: CASSSGRNYGYTF

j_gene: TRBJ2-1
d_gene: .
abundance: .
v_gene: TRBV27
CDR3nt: TGTGCCAGCAGTCCCCGAGGTACTTCCTACAATGAGCAGTTCTTC
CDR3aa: CASSPRGTSYNEQFF

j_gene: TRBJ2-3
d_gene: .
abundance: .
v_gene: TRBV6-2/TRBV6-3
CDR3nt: TGTGCCAGCAGCGCCGGGGGAGGAGGCACAGATACGCAGTATTTT
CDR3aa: CASSAGGGGTDTQYF

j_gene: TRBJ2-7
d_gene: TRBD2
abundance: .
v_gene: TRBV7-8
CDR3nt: TGTGCCAGCACGTCTCTTGCGGGGGGGCTCTACGAGCAGTACTTC
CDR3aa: CASTSLAGGLYEQYF

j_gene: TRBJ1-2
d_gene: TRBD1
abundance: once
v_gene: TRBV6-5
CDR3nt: TGTGCCAGCAGTGACTCAAAGGGGGCGGTGGCTGGCTACACCTTC
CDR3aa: CASSDSKGAVAGYTF

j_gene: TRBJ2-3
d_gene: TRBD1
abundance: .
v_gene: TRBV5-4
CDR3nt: TGTGCCAGCAATAGGGGGCAGAGCACAGATACGCAGTATTTT
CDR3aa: CASNRGQSTDTQYF

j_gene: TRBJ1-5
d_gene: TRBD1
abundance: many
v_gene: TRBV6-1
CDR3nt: TGTGCCAGCAGTGAAATAGACAGGGGGTCCCATCAGCCCCAGCATTTT
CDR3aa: CASSEIDRGSHQPQHF

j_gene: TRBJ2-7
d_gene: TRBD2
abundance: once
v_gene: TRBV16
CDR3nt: TGTGCCAGCAGCCGATTGACTAGCGGGTACTCCTACGAGCAGTACTTC
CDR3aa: CASSRLTSGYSYEQYF

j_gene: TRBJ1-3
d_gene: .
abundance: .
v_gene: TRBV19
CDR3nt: TGTGCCAGTAGTAACCTACTCTCTGGAAACACCATATATTTT
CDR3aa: CASSNLLSGNTIYF

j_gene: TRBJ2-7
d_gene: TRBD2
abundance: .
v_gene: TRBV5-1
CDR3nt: TGCGCCAGCAGCTTGAAGGTGTCTGCGGGAGCAGACGAGCAGTACTTC
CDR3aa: CASSLKVSAGADEQYF

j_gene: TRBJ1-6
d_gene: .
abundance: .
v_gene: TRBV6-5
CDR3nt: TGTGCCAGCTCCAGGGGTAATTCACCCCTCCACTTT
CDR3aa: CASSRGNSPLHF

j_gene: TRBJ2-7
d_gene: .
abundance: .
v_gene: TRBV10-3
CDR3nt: TGTGCCATCAGTGGAAGGCGGGAAAACGAGCAGTACTTC
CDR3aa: CAISGRRENEQYF

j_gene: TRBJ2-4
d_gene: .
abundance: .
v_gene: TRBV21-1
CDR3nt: TGTGCCAGCCCCCGGGGGGGGGACGAACAAAACATTCAGTACTTC
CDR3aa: CASPRGGDEQNIQYF

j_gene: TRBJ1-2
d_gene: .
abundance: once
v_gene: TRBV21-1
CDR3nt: TGTGCCAGCAGCAAAGCGCTTTGCAGGGGGCTTGGCTACACCTTC
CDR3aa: CASSKALCRGLGYTF

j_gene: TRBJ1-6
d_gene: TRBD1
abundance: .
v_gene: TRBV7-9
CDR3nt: TGTGCCAGCAGCCTTAGGTTATCGGCAGGGGGCTTTACTTCACCCCTCCACTTT
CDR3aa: CASSLRLSAGGFTSPLHF

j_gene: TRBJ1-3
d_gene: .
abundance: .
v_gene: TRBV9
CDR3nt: TGTGCCAGCAGCGTCGAGGGCGGGGCCATATATTTT
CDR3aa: CASSVEGGAIYF

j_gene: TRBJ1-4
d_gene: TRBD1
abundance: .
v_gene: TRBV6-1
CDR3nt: TGTGCCAGCAGTGGACCAACCTGGACAGGGGCCGTCGGGGCTAATGAAAAACTGTTTTTT
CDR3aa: CASSGPTWTGAVGANEKLFF

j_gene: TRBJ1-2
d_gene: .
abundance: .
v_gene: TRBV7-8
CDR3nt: TGTGCCAGCAGCTTAGAAGGGGGTGGCTACACCTTC
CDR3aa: CASSLEGGGYTF

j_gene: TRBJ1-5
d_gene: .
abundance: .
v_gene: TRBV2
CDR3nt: TGTGCCAGCAGGGGTCAGGGCAATCAGCCCCAGCATTTT
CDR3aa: CASRGQGNQPQHF

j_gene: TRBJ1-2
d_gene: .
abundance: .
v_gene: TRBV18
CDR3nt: TGTGCCAGCTCACCAGGGGGGGCGGCGAACTATGGCTACACCTTC
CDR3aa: CASSPGGAANYGYTF

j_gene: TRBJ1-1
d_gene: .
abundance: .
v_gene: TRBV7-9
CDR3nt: TGTGCCAGCAGCTTAGTCTGGAACACTGAAGCTTTCTTT
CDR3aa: CASSLVWNTEAFF

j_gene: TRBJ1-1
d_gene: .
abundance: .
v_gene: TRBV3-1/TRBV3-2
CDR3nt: TGTGCCAGCAGCCCCAACATGAACACTGAAGCTTTCTTT
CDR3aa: CASSPNMNTEAFF

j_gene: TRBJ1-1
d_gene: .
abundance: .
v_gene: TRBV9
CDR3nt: TGTGCCAGCAGCGTAGGTCCAGGGGCGGACACTGAAGCTTTCTTT
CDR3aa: CASSVGPGADTEAFF

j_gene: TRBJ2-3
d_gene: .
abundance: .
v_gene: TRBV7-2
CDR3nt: TGTGCCAGCAGCGCCGTAGAGTACCGCGGAGATACGCAGTATTTT
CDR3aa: CASSAVEYRGDTQYF

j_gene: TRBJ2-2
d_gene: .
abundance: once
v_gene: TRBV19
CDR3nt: TGTGCCAGTAGTCCCCCAGGGCGGGGCTACGATCTGAGGGCCGGGGAGCTGTTTTTT
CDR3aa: CASSPPGRGYDLRAGELFF

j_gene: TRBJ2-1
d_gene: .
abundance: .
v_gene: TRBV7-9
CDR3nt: TGTGCCAGCAGCGTGGGCAGGAGAGGGTTGGGTGAGCAGTTCTTC
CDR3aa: CASSVGRRGLGEQFF

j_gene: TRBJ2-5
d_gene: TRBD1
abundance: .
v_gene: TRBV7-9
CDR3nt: TGTGCCAGCAGCTTTGGGACAGGCCAAGAGACCCAGTACTTC
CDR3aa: CASSFGTGQETQYF

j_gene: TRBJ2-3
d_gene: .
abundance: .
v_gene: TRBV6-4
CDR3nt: TGTGCCAGCAGTGACGAGTCCAGCACAGATACGCAGTATTTT
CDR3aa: CASSDESSTDTQYF

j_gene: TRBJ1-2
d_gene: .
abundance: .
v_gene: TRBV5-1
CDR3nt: TGCGCCAGCAGCACGGCACATCGGGGGGGAGACTATGGCTACACCTTC
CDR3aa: CASSTAHRGGDYGYTF

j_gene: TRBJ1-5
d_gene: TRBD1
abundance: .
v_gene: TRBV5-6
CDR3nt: TGTGCCAGCAGCTTAGGACAGGGCCAACTGAGCAATCAGCCCCAGCATTTT
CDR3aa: CASSLGQGQLSNQPQHF

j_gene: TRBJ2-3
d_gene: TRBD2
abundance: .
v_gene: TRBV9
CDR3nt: TGTGCCAGCAGCGCCGGACTAGTTCCCCCAGATACGCAGTATTTT
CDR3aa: CASSAGLVPPDTQYF

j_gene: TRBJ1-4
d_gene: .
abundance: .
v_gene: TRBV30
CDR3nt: TGTGCCTGGAGTGTAAATGGGGCCGAGGAAAAACTGTTTTTT
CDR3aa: CAWSVNGAEEKLFF

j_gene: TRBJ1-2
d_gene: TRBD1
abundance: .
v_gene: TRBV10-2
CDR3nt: TGCGCCAGCAGCGATAGACAGGGGGCTGAGGATGGCTACACCTTC
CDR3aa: CASSDRQGAEDGYTF

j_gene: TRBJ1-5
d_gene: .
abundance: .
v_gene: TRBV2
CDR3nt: TGTGCCAGCAGGAGGGAGGGTTTACACCAGAATTATAGCAATCAGCCCCAGCATTTT
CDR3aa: CASRREGLHQNYSNQPQHF